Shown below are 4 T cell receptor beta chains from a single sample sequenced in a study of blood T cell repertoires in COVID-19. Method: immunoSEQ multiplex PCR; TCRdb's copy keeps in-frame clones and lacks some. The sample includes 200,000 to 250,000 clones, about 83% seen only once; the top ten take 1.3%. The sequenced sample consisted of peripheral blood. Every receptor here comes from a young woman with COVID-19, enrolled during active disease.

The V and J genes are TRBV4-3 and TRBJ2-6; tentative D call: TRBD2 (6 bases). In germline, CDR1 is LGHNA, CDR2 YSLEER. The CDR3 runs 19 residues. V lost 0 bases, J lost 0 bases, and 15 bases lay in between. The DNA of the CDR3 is TGCGCCAGCAGCCAAGATATCGGGGAGGACTACTCTGGGGCCAACGTCCTGACTTTC. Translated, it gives CASSQDIGEDYSGANVLTF.

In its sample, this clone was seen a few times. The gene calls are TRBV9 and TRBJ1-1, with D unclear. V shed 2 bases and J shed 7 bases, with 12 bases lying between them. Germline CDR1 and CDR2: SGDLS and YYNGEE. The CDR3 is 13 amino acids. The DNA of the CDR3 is TGTGCCAGCAGCGTGGAGGGCAGGAGTGAAGCTTTCTTT. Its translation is CASSVEGRSEAFF.

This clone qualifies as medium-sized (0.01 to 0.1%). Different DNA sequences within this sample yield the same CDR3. Written as DNA, the CDR3 is TGTGCCAGCAGCGTAGGGTCTGGGGGCGGGCGGGACGAGCAGTACTTC. This encodes CASSVGSGGGRDEQYF. The genes are TRBV9 and TRBJ2-7, with D maybe TRBD1 (6 bases). The CDR3 sequence is 16 residues long. Germline-derived CDR1 and CDR2 are SGDLS and YYNGEE. V gave up 0 bases and J gave up 5 bases, with 18 bases separating them.

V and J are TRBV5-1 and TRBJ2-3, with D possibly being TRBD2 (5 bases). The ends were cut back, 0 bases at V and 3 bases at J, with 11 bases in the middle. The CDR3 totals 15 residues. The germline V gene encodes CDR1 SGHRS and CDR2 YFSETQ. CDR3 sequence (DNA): TGCGCCAGCAGCTTGGAGAGGGATGGGACAGATACGCAGTATTTT. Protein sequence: CASSLERDGTDTQYF.